A selection of T cell receptor beta chains follows, all from one sample in a study of molecular identifiers for immune sequencing clone quantification. TCRdb used MiXCR to reprocess the PCR reads, holding one entry per CDR3 protein. The data show around 460,000 distinct CDR3 sequences, about a quarter seen once. Input material: naive CD8+ T cells from blood, with Jurkat cell RNA spiked in. The receptors were gathered from a human donor in good health. Some libraries in this study had Jurkat cell RNA spiked in. Both conserved end residues are trimmed from each CDR3.

j_gene,v_gene,CDR3aa
TRBJ2-7,TRBV20-1,SASRDVDYEQY
TRBJ1-5,TRBV2,ASSISNQPQH
TRBJ1-1,TRBV6-2/TRBV6-3,ASSYTGQEVPVAF
TRBJ2-1,TRBV27,ASSFGQGPNEQF
TRBJ2-5,TRBV5-1,ASSPGGLGRETQY
TRBJ2-7,TRBV4-3,ASSQERTSGLYEQY
TRBJ1-2,TRBV29-1,SVAGGRGEKGYT
TRBJ2-2,TRBV2,ASSDPPGGAGELF
TRBJ2-3,TRBV12-3/TRBV12-4,ASSRSSGNTDTQY
TRBJ1-3,TRBV9,ASSVGLGQGIRNTIY
TRBJ2-7,TRBV27,ASSLLAGVGYYEQY
TRBJ1-5,TRBV4-1,ASSHANQPQH
TRBJ2-5,TRBV13,ASSLSGQGEETQY
TRBJ2-7,TRBV4-2,ASSQAVNQGAYEQY
TRBJ1-1,TRBV5-6,ASSPLEGALGTEAF
TRBJ2-6,TRBV6-2/TRBV6-3,ASSWKDAGANVLT
TRBJ1-1,TRBV12-5,ASGLVGAMNTEAF
TRBJ1-5,TRBV28,ASSSGQGAVQPQH
TRBJ2-3,TRBV11-2,ASSLWASGGGGGDTQY
TRBJ2-5,TRBV7-9,ASSWILQGRGHETQY
TRBJ1-1,TRBV6-1,ASILAGMNTEAF
TRBJ1-4,TRBV6-6,ASTGTGGGEKLF
TRBJ1-4,TRBV30,AWTGGTGINEKLF
TRBJ1-2,TRBV5-4,ASSGTENYGYT
TRBJ2-3,TRBV19,ASSTMLTDTQY
TRBJ1-1,TRBV6-5,ASSEGLRTEAF
TRBJ2-4,TRBV7-9,ASSLVETAAKNIQY
TRBJ2-7,TRBV19,ASSLTGDTYEQY
TRBJ1-5,TRBV27,ASSLTGFNQPQH
TRBJ2-1,TRBV5-4,ASSPGTAGEQF
TRBJ2-7,TRBV27,ASSPGLGLYEQY
TRBJ2-7,TRBV27,ASRGGTYEQY
TRBJ2-5,TRBV10-3,ATTGQGEETQY
TRBJ1-1,TRBV7-9,ASSSPGVGTEAF
TRBJ2-7,TRBV4-1,ASSQAEQGAGYEQY
TRBJ1-1,TRBV7-9,ASSLGGTAEAF
TRBJ1-2,TRBV7-3,ASSIGPRPENYGYT
TRBJ2-3,TRBV28,ASSLWTGDTQY
TRBJ2-1,TRBV19,ASSIGRRSYNEQF
TRBJ1-6,TRBV6-5,ASSYSGVYSPLH
TRBJ2-7,TRBV12-3/TRBV12-4,ASSLYRGTEQY
TRBJ1-1,TRBV9,ASSSEARDGTTEAF
TRBJ2-2,TRBV5-6,ASSPGAGGETGELF
TRBJ1-1,TRBV29-1,SSHRMNTEAF
TRBJ2-7,TRBV28,ASSFLGAGEQY